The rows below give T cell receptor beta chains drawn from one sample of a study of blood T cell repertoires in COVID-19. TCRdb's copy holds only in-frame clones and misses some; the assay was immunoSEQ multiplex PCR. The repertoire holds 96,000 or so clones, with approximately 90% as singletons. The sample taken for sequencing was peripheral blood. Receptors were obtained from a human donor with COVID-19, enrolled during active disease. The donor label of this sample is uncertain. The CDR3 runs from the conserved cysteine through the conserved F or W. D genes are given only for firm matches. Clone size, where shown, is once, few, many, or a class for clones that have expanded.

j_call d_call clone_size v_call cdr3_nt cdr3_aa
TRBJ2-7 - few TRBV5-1 TGCGCCAGCAGCTCTAACAGGGCGTCCTACGAGCAGTACTTC CASSSNRASYEQYF
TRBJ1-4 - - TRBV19 TGTGCCAGTATCGGTTTCGGTGCAACTAATGAAAAACTGTTTTTT CASIGFGATNEKLFF
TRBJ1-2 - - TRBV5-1 TGCGCCAGCAGCTTGGAAGACTCCTCTTTCTATGGCTACACCTTC CASSLEDSSFYGYTF
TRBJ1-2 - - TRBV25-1 TGTGCCAGCAGTGAATTAACAGCCTCTAACTATGGCTACACCTTC CASSELTASNYGYTF
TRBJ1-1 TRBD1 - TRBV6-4 TGTGCCAGGATACACAGGGGGCGAGTGGCTTTCTTT CARIHRGRVAFF
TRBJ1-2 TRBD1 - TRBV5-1 TGCGCCAGCAGGGAGGGGACAGGGGATCGGTATGGCTACACCTTC CASREGTGDRYGYTF
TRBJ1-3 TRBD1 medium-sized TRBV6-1 TGTGCCAGCAGTGAAGTACGAGGACAGGGGGGCAGCTCTGGAAACACCATATATTTT CASSEVRGQGGSSGNTIYF
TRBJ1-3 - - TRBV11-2 TGTGCCAGCAGGGCCTCACCGCTCTCTGGAAACACCATATATTTT CASRASPLSGNTIYF
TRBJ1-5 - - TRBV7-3 TGTGCCAGCAGCTTATGGCAGGGGAATCAGCCCCAGCATTTT CASSLWQGNQPQHF
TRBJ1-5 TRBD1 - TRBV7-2 TGTGCCAGCAGCCAAACAGGGGGCTTAGGACAGCCCCAGCATTTT CASSQTGGLGQPQHF
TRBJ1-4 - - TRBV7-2 TGTGCCAGCAGCTTAGCAGGACAGTGGAGTACCAATGAAAAACTGTTTTTT CASSLAGQWSTNEKLFF
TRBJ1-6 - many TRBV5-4 TGTGCCAGCAGCTTTTACATACCCACGTTGGATTCACCCCTCCACTTT CASSFYIPTLDSPLHF
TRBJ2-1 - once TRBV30 TGTGCCTGGGCCCCAGGGGGGAACTACTACAATGAGCAGTTCTTC CAWAPGGNYYNEQFF
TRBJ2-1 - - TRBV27 TGTGCCAGCAGTTTATTCGGGGTTTATGAGCAGTTCTTC CASSLFGVYEQFF
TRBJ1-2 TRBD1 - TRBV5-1 TGCGCCAGCAGCCGTGGGGGACAGGACTACTATTTGGATGGCTACACCTTC CASSRGGQDYYLDGYTF
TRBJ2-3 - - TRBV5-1 TGCGCCAGCAGCTTGGGGGCGACAGATACGCAGTATTTT CASSLGATDTQYF
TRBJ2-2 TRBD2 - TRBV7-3 TGTGCCAGCAGCCCCCTAGCGGGAAAAAACACCGGGGAGCTGTTTTTT CASSPLAGKNTGELFF
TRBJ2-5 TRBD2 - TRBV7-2 TGTGCCAGCAGCTTAGCATTTGCGGGAGGGGGGGAGACCCAGTACTTC CASSLAFAGGGETQYF
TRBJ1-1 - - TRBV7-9 TGTGCCAGCAGCTTAGACGAACTCGGAGCTTTCTTT CASSLDELGAFF
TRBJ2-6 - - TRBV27 TGTGCCAGCAGTCTACTCGGGGCCAACGTCCTGACTTTC CASSLLGANVLTF
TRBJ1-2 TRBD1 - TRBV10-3 TGTGCCATCGGATCAGGGGGCGCGGGTTTTGGCTACACCTTC CAIGSGGAGFGYTF
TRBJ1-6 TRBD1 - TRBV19 TGTGCCAGTACCTACCGGGACAGGGAGATCGGCAATTCACCCCTCCACTTT CASTYRDREIGNSPLHF
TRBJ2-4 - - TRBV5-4 TGTGCCAGCAGCTCTCCCTTCGGGGGATTTCAGTACTTC CASSSPFGGFQYF